The rows below give T cell receptor beta chains drawn from one sample of a study of regulatory T cells in long-lasting Graves disease. MiXCR, applied by TCRdb to the multiplex PCR reads, yields one record per CDR3 protein. The table shows roughly 500,000 distinct CDR3 sequences, with roughly 22% occurring only once. Sequencing used peripheral blood mononuclear cells (PBMCs), obtained when the disease was refractory, from a patient treated with antithyroid drugs. These receptors were taken from a female donor with Graves disease. Each CDR3 is given with its conserved first and last residue. D genes are given only for firm matches. Some rows mark clone size as missing; the rest say once, few, many or name a class of expanded clone.

TRBJ1-4	many	TRBD1	TRBV24-1	TGTGCCACCAGTGATCCGGGACAGGGGGCTAATGAAAAACTGTTTTTT	CATSDPGQGANEKLFF
TRBJ1-1	many	TRBD1	TRBV20-1	TGCAGTGCTACAAGACAGGGTCCTTCGGCTTTCTTT	CSATRQGPSAFF
TRBJ1-1	few	TRBD1	TRBV20-1	TGCAGTGTCCAGGGGGCAGCTGAAGCTTTCTTT	CSVQGAAEAFF
TRBJ2-4	few	.	TRBV2	TGTGCCAGCAGTGACGGGAGGAGGGGGAACATTCAGTACTTC	CASSDGRRGNIQYF
TRBJ1-1	.	TRBD1	TRBV19	TGTGCCAGTAGTATGGGCTACAGGGGGCTAACTGAAGCTTTCTTT	CASSMGYRGLTEAFF
TRBJ2-5	few	.	TRBV20-1	TGCAGTGCTCCTGACGGGGCGGTCCAAGAGACCCAGTACTTC	CSAPDGAVQETQYF
TRBJ2-3	few	TRBD2	TRBV27	TGTGCCAGCGAGGGACTAGCGTCAGATACGCAGTATTTT	CASEGLASDTQYF
TRBJ1-5	few	TRBD1	TRBV28	TGTGCCAGCCGGGACAGGGGATTAAATCAGCCCCAGCATTTT	CASRDRGLNQPQHF
TRBJ1-5	.	.	TRBV27	TGTGCCAGCAGTCCACACTCCGACAGTCCCCATCAGCCCCAGCATTTT	CASSPHSDSPHQPQHF
TRBJ1-2	many	.	TRBV2	TGTGCCAGCAGTGACTTGGTGGAGGTGGGCTACACCTTC	CASSDLVEVGYTF
TRBJ1-1	many	.	TRBV7-9	TGTGCCAGCAGCGCCAGGACAGAGAACACTGAAGCTTTCTTT	CASSARTENTEAFF
TRBJ2-7	many	.	TRBV6-1	TGTGCCAGCAGCTGGGGGGAAAGCGGCCTGAGCTCCTACGAGCAGTACTTC	CASSWGESGLSSYEQYF
TRBJ1-6	few	.	TRBV27	TGTGCCAGCAGCCTCTGGCCCTATAATTCACCCCTCCACTTT	CASSLWPYNSPLHF
TRBJ1-2	few	.	TRBV5-6	TGTGCCAGCAGCTTTTATCAGACCGCTGGCTATGGCTACACCTTC	CASSFYQTAGYGYTF
TRBJ2-5	many	TRBD2	TRBV11-2	TGTGCCAGCACGGGTCAAACTAGCGGGAGGGGCGAGACCCAGTACTTC	CASTGQTSGRGETQYF
TRBJ1-6	many	TRBD1	TRBV20-1	TGCAGTGCTGTACAGGGGGCGGGTGGGTCACCCCTCCACTTT	CSAVQGAGGSPLHF
TRBJ2-7	few	TRBD2	TRBV6-1	TGTGCCAGCAGTAATCCTAGCGGGACCTACGAGCAGTACTTC	CASSNPSGTYEQYF
TRBJ1-4	.	.	TRBV5-1	TGCGCCAGCAGCTTGGGGGATCAAGACGAAAAACTGTTTTTT	CASSLGDQDEKLFF
TRBJ1-1	.	.	TRBV3-1	TGTGCCAGCAGCCAAGGGGCAGATGGCACTGAAGCTTTCTTT	CASSQGADGTEAFF
TRBJ2-3	once	.	TRBV11-2	TGTGCCAGCAGCTCAGTGGGAAGGGACGGCACAGATACGCAGTATTTT	CASSSVGRDGTDTQYF
TRBJ1-1	many	.	TRBV30	TGTGCCTGGACCGAAAGAAGGTTTGAAGCTTTCTTT	CAWTERRFEAFF
TRBJ2-7	many	.	TRBV6-9	TGTGCCAGCAGTTACTTATTGAGGGCAACAGGATCCTACGAGCAGTACTTC	CASSYLLRATGSYEQYF
TRBJ2-6	few	.	TRBV5-5	TGTGCCATCAGCTCGTTTGACTCTGGGGCCAACGTCCTGACTTTC	CAISSFDSGANVLTF
TRBJ2-3	.	TRBD2	TRBV7-2	TGTGCCAGCAGCCCGACTAGCATCGCAGATACGCAGTATTTT	CASSPTSIADTQYF
TRBJ2-5	few	.	TRBV14	TGTGCCAGCAGCCAAGTTATCGGGGGTCCAGAGACCCAGTACTTC	CASSQVIGGPETQYF
TRBJ2-1	.	TRBD2	TRBV10-2	TGCGCCAGCATGGGACTAGCGGGGGGGATTGAGCAGTTCTTC	CASMGLAGGIEQFF
TRBJ2-7	many	TRBD2	TRBV2	TGTGCCAGCAGTGAAGCAGGCGGGGGACTAGACGAGCAGTACTTC	CASSEAGGGLDEQYF
TRBJ1-1	many	.	TRBV2	TGTGCCAGCAGTGATTCCAGGGGAAAGGAGGAAGCTTTCTTT	CASSDSRGKEEAFF
TRBJ2-5	few	TRBD2	TRBV5-5	TGTGCCAGCAGCGGCGGACTAGCGGGAGGGTCGTGGGAGACCCAGTACTTC	CASSGGLAGGSWETQYF
TRBJ2-5	few	TRBD2	TRBV20-1	TGCAGTGCTCCTAACCTAGCGGAACAAGAGACCCAGTACTTC	CSAPNLAEQETQYF
TRBJ1-2	many	TRBD1	TRBV2	TGTGCCAGCAGTGAAGGAGGGACAGGGGATGGTGGTGGCTATGGCTACACCTTC	CASSEGGTGDGGGYGYTF
TRBJ1-1	few	.	TRBV11-2	TGTGCCAGCAGCTTAGTTAAGGGTACCACTGAAGCTTTCTTT	CASSLVKGTTEAFF
TRBJ1-6	.	TRBD1	TRBV6-2/TRBV6-3	TGTGCCAGCAATCCCGACAGGGCGCCTGCTAATTCACCCCTCCACTTT	CASNPDRAPANSPLHF
TRBJ1-5	few	.	TRBV3-1	TGTGCCAGCAGCCGAACTAATCAGCCCCAGCATTTT	CASSRTNQPQHF
TRBJ2-5	many	.	TRBV28	TGTGCCAGCAGTCGATCCGGGACCTCTAAGAGAGGCCAGTACTTC	CASSRSGTSKRGQYF
TRBJ2-1	.	.	TRBV19	TGTGCCAGTAGTATAGACTTGGGGGATATTCGTAGTTTC	CASSIDLGDIRSF
TRBJ1-1	many	.	TRBV27	TGTGCCAGCAGTTTTGTGGGGAGGGGCTCTGAAGCTTTCTTT	CASSFVGRGSEAFF
TRBJ2-2	few	TRBD2	TRBV7-3	TGTGCCAGCAGCTTAAATAGCGGGAGTAACACCGGGGAGCTGTTTTTT	CASSLNSGSNTGELFF